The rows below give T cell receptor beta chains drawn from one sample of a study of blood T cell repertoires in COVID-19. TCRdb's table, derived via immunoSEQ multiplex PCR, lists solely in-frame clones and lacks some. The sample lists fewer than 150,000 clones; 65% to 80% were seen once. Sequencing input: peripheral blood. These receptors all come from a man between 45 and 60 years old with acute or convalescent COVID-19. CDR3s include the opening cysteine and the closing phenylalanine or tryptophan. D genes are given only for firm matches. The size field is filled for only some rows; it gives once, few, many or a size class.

TGTGCCACCGGAGCTGACACAGATACGCAGTATTTT,CATGADTDTQYF,TRBV7-2,NA,TRBJ2-3,NA
TGTGCCAGCAGTGCCGGGTTTCAGCCCCAGCATTTT,CASSAGFQPQHF,TRBV28,NA,TRBJ1-5,NA
TGTGCCAGCAAGGCCGGGACAGGAGGTCAGCCCCAGCATTTT,CASKAGTGGQPQHF,TRBV2,NA,TRBJ1-5,TRBD1
TGTGCCAGCAGCTTGGGCCTAGCGGGGACAGACTACGAGCAGTACTTC,CASSLGLAGTDYEQYF,TRBV7-2,NA,TRBJ2-7,TRBD2
TGTGCCAGCAGAGAGCGGTGGTTCGGGAGCAATCAGCCCCAGCATTTT,CASRERWFGSNQPQHF,TRBV2,NA,TRBJ1-5,NA
TGTGCCAGCAGGAGACAGGGAAGCACAGATACGCAGTATTTT,CASRRQGSTDTQYF,TRBV2,NA,TRBJ2-3,TRBD1
TGTGCCATCAGTGAGTCGCAGGGATACAATCAGCCCCAGCATTTT,CAISESQGYNQPQHF,TRBV10-3,once,TRBJ1-5,NA
TGTGCCAGCAGCACCAGACAGGGATCGACCCCCGAGCAGTACTTC,CASSTRQGSTPEQYF,TRBV7-9,NA,TRBJ2-7,TRBD1
TGTGCCAGCAGCCTACGGACAGGGACCTACGAGCAGTACTTC,CASSLRTGTYEQYF,TRBV5-4,NA,TRBJ2-7,TRBD1
TGCGCCAGCAGCTTGGAACAGTACAATGAGCAGTTCTTC,CASSLEQYNEQFF,TRBV5-1,NA,TRBJ2-1,NA
TGTGCCAGCAGTTTGGAGCGGGGGAGCACAGATACGCAGTATTTT,CASSLERGSTDTQYF,TRBV27,once,TRBJ2-3,TRBD2
TGTGCCAGCAGCCCGACGGGACTTTACAATGAGCAGTTCTTC,CASSPTGLYNEQFF,TRBV27,NA,TRBJ2-1,NA
TGTGCCAGCAGCGCGGGCGGTGCGCATTCACCCCTCCACTTT,CASSAGGAHSPLHF,TRBV28,once,TRBJ1-6,NA
TGTGCCAGCACCTATTTAGGGGAGGGTGGGGGTGAGCAGTTCTTC,CASTYLGEGGGEQFF,TRBV7-9,NA,TRBJ2-1,TRBD2